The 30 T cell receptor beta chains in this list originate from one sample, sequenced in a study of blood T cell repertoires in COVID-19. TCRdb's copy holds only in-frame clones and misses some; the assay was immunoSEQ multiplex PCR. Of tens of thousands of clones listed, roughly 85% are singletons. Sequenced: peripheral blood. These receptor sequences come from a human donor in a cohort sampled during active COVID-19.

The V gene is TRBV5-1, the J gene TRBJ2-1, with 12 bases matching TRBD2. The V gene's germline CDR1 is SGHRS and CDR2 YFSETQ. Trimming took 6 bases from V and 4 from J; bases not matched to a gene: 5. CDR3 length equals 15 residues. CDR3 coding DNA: TGCGCCAGCACCTTCGGACTAGCGGGATACAATGAGCAGTTCTTC. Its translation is CASTFGLAGYNEQFF.

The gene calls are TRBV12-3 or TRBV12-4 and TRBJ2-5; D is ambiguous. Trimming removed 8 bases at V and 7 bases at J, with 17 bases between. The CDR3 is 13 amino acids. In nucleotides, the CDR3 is TGTGCCAGCGCCCCCGTAGATCCGGGGACCCAGTACTTC. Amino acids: CASAPVDPGTQYF.

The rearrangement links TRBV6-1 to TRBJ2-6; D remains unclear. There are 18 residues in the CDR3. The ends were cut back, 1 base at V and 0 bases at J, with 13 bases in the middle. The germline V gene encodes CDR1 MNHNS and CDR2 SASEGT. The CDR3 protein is CASSEGWRALSGANVLTF. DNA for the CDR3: TGTGCCAGCAGTGAAGGTTGGAGAGCCCTCTCTGGGGCCAACGTCCTGACTTTC.

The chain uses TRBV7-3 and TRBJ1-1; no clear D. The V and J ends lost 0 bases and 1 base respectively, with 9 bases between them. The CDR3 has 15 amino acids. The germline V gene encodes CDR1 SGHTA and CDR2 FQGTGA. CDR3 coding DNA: TGTGCCAGCAGCTTAACATTGGCGGGGAACACTGAAGCTTTCTTT. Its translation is CASSLTLAGNTEAFF.

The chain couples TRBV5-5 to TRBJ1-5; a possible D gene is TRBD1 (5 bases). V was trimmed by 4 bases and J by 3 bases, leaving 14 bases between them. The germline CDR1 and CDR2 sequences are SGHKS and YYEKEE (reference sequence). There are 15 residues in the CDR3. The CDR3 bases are TGTGCCAGCAGCCAGGGCCAGGGCTACAATCAGCCCCAGCATTTT. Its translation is CASSQGQGYNQPQHF.

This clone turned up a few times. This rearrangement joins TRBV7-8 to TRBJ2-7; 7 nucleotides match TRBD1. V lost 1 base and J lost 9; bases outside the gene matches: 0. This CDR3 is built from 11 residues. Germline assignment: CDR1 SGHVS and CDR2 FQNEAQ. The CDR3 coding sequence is TGTGCCAGCAGCTTAGACAGGGGGCAGTACTTC. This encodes CASSLDRGQYF.

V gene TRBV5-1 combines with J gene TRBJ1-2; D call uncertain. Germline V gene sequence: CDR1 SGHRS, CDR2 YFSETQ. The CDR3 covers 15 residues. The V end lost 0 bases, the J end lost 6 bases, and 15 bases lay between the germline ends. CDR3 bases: TGCGCCAGCAGCTTGGCCGTAGAAGCGGGGAATGGCTACACCTTC. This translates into CASSLAVEAGNGYTF.

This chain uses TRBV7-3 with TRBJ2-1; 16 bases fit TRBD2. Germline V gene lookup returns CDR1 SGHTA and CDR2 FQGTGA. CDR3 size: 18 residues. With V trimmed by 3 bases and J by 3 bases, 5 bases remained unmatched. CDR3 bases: TGTGCCAGCAGCTTTTGGGGACTAGCGGGAGGGCACTACAATGAGCAGTTCTTC. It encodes CASSFWGLAGGHYNEQFF.

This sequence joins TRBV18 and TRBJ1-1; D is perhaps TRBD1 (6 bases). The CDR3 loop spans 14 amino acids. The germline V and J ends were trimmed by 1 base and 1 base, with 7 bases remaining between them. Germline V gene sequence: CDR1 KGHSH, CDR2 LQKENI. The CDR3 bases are TGTGCCAGCTCACCACAGGGACAGAACACTGAAGCTTTCTTT. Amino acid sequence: CASSPQGQNTEAFF.

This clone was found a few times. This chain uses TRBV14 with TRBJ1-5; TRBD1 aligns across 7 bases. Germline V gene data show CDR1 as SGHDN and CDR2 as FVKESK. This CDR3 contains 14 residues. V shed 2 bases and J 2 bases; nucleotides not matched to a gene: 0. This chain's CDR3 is CASSQTGGNQPQHF. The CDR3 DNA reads TGTGCCAGCAGCCAAACAGGGGGCAATCAGCCCCAGCATTTT. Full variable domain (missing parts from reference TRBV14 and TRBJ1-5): EAGVTQFPSHSVIEKGQTVTLRCDPISGHDNLYWYRRVMGKEIKFLLHFVKESKQDESGMPNNRFLAERTGGTYSTLKVQPAELEDSGVYFCASSQTGGNQPQHFGDGTRLSIL.

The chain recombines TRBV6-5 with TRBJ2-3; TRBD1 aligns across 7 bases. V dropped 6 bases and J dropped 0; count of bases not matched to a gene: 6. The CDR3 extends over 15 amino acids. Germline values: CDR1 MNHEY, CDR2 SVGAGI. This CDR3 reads CASRKQGTSTDTQYF. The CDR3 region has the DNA TGTGCCAGCAGGAAACAGGGGACGAGCACAGATACGCAGTATTTT.

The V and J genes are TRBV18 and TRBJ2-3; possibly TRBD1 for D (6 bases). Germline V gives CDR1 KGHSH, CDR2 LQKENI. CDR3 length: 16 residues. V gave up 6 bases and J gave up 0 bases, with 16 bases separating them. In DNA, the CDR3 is TGTGCCAGCTCCCCCAGACAGGTTACTAGCACAGATACGCAGTATTTT. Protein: CASSPRQVTSTDTQYF.

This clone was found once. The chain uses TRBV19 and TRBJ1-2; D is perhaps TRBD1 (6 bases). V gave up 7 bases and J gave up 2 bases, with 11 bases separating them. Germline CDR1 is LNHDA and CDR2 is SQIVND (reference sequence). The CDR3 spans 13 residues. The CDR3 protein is CASTNTGNYGYTF. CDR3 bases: TGTGCCAGTACCAATACAGGGAACTATGGCTACACCTTC.

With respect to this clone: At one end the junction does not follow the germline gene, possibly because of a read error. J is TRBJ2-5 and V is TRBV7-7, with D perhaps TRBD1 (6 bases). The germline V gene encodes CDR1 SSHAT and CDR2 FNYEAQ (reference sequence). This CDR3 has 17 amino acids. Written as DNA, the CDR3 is TGTGCTAGCAGCCCACGTCGGGAAGGGGGAAAACAAGAGACCCAGTACTTC. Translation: CASSPRREGGKQETQYF.

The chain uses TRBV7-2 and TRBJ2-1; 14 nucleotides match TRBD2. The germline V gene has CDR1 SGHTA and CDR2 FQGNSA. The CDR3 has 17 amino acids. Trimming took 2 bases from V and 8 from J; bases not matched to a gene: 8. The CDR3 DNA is TGTGCCAGCAGCTTATCGGCCGGGACTAGCGGGAGACATGAGCAGTTCTTC. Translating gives CASSLSAGTSGRHEQFF.

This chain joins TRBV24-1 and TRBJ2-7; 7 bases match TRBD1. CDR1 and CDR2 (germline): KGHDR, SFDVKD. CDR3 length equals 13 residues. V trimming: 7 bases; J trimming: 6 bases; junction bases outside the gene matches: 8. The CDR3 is CATSQGQEREQYF. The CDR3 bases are TGTGCCACCAGCCAAGGACAGGAACGCGAGCAGTACTTC.

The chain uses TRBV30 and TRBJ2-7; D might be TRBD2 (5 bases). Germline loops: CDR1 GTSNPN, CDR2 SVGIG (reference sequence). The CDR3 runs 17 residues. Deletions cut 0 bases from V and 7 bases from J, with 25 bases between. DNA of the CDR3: TGTGCCTGGAGTGTAATACGGGTGCGGTCTTCCCCGGGGGAGCAGTACTTC. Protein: CAWSVIRVRSSPGEQYF.

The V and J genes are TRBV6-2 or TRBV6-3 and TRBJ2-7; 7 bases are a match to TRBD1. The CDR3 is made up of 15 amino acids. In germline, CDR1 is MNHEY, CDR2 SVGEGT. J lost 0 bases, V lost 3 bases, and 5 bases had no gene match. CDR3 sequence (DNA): TGTGCCAGCAGTTATTCCCGGGACAGCTCCTACGAGCAGTACTTC. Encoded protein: CASSYSRDSSYEQYF.

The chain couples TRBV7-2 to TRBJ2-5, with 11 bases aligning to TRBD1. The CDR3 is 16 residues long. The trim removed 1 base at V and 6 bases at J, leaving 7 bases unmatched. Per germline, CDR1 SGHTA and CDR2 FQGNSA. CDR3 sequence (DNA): TGTGCCAGCAGCTTAGGAAGGACAGGGGGCGAGAAGACCCAGTACTTC. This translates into CASSLGRTGGEKTQYF.

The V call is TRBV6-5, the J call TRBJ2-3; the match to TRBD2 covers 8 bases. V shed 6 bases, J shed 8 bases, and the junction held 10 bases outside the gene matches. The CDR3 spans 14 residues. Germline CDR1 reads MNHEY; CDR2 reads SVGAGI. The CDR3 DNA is TGTGCCAGCAGCCCAAGCGGGAGATGGGGTACGCAGTATTTT. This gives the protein CASSPSGRWGTQYF.

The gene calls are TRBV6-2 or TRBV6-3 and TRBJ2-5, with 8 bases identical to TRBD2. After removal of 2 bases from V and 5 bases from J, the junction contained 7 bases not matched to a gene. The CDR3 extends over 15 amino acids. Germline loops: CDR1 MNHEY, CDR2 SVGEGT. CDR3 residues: CASSYPSGGGETQYF. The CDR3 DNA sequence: TGTGCCAGCAGTTACCCTAGCGGCGGGGGGGAGACCCAGTACTTC.

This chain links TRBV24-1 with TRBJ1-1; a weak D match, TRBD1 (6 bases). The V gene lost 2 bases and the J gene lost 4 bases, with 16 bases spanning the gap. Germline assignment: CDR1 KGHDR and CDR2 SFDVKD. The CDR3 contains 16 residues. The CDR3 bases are TGTGCCACCAGTGATTCGAGGCGGGGGGCGGGCACTGAAGCTTTCTTT. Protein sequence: CATSDSRRGAGTEAFF.

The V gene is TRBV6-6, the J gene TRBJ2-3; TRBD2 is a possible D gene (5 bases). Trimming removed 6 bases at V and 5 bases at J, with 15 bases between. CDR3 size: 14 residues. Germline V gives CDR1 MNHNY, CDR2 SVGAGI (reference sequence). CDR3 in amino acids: CASRSGLGVDTQYF. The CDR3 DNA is TGTGCCAGCAGATCAGGACTGGGTGTAGATACGCAGTATTTT.

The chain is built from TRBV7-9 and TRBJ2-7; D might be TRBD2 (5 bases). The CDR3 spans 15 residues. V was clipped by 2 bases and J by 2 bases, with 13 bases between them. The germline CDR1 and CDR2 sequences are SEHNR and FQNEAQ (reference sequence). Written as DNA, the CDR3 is TGTGCCAGCAGCTTATACCGGTACGGGGCCTACGAGCAGTACTTC. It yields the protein CASSLYRYGAYEQYF.

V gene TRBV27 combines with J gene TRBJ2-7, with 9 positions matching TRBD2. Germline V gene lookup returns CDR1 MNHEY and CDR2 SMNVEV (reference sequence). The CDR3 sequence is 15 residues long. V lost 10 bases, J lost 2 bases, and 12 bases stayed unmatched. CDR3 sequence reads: CATAETAGGPYEQYF. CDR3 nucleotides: TGTGCCACCGCTGAAACGGCGGGAGGGCCCTACGAGCAGTACTTC.

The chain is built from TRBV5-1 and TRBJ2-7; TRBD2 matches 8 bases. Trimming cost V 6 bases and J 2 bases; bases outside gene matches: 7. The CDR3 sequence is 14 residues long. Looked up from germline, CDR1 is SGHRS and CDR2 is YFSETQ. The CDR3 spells CASNGGAGPYEQYF. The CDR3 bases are TGCGCCAGCAACGGGGGGGCAGGCCCCTACGAGCAGTACTTC.

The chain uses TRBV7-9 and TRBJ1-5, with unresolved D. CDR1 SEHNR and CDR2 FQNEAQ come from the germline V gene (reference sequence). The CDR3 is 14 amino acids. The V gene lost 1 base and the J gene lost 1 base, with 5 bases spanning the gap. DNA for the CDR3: TGTGCCAGCAGCTTAGACAGCAGCAATCAGCCCCAGCATTTT. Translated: CASSLDSSNQPQHF.

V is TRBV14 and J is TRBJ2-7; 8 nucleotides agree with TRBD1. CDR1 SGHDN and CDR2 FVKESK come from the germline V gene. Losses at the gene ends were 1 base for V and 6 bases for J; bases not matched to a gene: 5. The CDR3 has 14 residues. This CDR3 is CASSQGTGFFEQYF. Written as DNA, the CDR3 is TGTGCCAGCAGCCAAGGGACAGGGTTCTTCGAGCAGTACTTC.

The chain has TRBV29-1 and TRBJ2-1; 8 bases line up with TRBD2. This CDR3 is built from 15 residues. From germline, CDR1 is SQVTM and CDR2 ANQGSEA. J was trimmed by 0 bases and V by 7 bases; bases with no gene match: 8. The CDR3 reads CSGDTSGSSYNEQFF. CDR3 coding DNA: TGCAGCGGAGATACTAGCGGAAGCTCCTACAATGAGCAGTTCTTC.

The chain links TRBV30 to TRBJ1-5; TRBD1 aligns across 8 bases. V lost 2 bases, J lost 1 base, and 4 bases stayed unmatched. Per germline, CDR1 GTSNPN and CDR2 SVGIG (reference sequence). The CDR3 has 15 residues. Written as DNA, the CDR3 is TGTGCCTGGAGTTCAGGGACAGGAAGCAATCAGCCCCAGCATTTT. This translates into CAWSSGTGSNQPQHF. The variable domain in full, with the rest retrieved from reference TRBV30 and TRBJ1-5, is SQTIHQWPATLVQPVGSPLSLECTVEGTSNPNLYWYRQAAGRGLQLLFYSVGIGQISSEVPQNLSASRPQDRQFILSSKKLLLSDSGFYLCAWSSGTGSNQPQHFGDGTRLSIL.